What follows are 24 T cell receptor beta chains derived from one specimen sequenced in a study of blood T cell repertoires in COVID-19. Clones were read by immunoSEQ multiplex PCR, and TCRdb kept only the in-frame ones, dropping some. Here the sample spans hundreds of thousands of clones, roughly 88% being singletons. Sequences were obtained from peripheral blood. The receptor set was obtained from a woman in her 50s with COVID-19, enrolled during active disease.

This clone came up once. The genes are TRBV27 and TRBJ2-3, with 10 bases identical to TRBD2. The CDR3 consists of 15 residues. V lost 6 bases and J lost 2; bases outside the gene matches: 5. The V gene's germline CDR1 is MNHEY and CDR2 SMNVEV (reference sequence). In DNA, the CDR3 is TGTGCCAGCAGCACTAGCGGGGCCTACACAGATACGCAGTATTTT. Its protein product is CASSTSGAYTDTQYF.

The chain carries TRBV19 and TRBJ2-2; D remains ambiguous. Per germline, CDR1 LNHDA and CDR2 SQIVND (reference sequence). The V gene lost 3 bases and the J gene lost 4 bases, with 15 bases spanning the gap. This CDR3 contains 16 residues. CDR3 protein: CASSIPGRVSTGELFF. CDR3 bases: TGTGCCAGTAGTATCCCCGGTCGGGTTAGCACCGGGGAGCTGTTTTTT.

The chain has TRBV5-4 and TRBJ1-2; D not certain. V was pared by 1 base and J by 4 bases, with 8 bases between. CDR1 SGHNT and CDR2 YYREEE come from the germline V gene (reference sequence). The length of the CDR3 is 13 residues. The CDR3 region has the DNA TGTGCCAGCAGCTTGCGTCAGGCCTATGGCTACACCTTC. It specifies CASSLRQAYGYTF.

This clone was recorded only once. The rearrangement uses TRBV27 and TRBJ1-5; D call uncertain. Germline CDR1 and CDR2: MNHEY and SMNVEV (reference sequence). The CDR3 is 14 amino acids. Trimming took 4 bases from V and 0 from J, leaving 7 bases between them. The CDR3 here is CASSSGYSNQPQHF. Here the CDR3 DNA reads TGTGCCAGCAGTTCGGGTTATAGCAATCAGCCCCAGCATTTT.

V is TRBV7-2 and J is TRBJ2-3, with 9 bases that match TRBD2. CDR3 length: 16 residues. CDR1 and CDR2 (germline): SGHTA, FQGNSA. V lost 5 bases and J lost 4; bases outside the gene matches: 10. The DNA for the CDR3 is TGTGCCAGCAGCCTGGAGGCGGGGGGGGCAGCAGATACGCAGTATTTT. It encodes CASSLEAGGAADTQYF.

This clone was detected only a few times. As DNA, the CDR3 is TGTGCCAGCAGCCAAAGCCTAGACTATGGCTACACCTTC. Encoded protein: CASSQSLDYGYTF. V gene TRBV7-9 combines with J gene TRBJ1-2; the D is unclear. Trimming pared 5 bases from V and 3 bases from J, leaving 10 bases between. The CDR3 has 13 amino acids. Looked up from germline, CDR1 is SEHNR and CDR2 is FQNEAQ (reference sequence).

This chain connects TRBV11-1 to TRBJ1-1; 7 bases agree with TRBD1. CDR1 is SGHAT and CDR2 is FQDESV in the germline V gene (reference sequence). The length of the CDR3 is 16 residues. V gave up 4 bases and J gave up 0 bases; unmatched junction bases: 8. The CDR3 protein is CASSSSQGLVNTEAFF. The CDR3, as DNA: TGTGCCAGCAGCTCCTCACAGGGGCTCGTGAACACTGAAGCTTTCTTT.

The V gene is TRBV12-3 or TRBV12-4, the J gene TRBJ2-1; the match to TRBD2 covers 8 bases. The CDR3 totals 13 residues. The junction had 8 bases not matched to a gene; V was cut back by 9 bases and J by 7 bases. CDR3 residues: CASRPGGGNEQFF. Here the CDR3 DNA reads TGTGCCAGTAGACCGGGAGGGGGAAATGAGCAGTTCTTC.

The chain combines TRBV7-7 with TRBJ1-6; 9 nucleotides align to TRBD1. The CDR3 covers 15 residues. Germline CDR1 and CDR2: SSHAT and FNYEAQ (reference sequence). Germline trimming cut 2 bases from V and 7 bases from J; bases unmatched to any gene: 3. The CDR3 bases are TGTGCCAGCAGCTTAAGTGGACAGGGGAATTCACCCCTCCACTTT. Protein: CASSLSGQGNSPLHF.

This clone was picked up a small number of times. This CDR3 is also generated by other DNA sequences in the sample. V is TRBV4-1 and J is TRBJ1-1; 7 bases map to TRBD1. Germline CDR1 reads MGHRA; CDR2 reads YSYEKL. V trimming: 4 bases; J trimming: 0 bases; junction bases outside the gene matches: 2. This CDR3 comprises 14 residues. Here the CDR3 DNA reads TGCGCCAGCAGCCTACAGGGGTTGAACACTGAAGCTTTCTTT. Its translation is CASSLQGLNTEAFF.

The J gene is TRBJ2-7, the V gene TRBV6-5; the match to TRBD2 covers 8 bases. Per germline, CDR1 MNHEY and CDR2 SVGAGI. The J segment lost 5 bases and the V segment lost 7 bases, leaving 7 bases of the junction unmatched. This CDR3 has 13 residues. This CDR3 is CASKPGGGHEQYF. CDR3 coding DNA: TGTGCCAGCAAACCCGGGGGGGGACACGAGCAGTACTTC.

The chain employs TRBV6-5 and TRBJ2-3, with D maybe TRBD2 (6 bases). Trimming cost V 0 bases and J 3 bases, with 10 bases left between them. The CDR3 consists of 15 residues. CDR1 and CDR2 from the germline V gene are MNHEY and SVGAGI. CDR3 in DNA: TGTGCCAGCAGTTACTCAGGGACTGCTACAGATACGCAGTATTTT. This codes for CASSYSGTATDTQYF.

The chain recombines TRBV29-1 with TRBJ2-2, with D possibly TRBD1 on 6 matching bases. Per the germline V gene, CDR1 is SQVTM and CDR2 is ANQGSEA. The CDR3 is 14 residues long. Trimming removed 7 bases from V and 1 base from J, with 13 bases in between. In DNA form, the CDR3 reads TGCAGCGCTATGACAGGTGGGAACACCGGGGAGCTGTTTTTT. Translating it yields CSAMTGGNTGELFF.

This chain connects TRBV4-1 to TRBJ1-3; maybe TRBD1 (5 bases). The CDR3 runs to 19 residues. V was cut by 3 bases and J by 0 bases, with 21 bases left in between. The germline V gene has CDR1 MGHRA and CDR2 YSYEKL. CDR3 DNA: TGCGCCAGCAGCCACCCCCGGGCGGGACTCATTAGCTCTGGAAACACCATATATTTT. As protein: CASSHPRAGLISSGNTIYF.

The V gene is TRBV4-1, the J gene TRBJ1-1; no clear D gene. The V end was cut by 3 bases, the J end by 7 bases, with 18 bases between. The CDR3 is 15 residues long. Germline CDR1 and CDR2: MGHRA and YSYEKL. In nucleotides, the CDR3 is TGCGCCAGCAGCCACGACCCCTTCGGAGTTGGTGAAGCTTTCTTT. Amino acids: CASSHDPFGVGEAFF.

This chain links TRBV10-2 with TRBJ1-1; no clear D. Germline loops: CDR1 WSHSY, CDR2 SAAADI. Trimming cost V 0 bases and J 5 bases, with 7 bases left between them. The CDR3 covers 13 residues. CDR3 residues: CASSESTLTEAFF. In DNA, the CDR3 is TGCGCCAGCAGTGAGTCGACTTTAACTGAAGCTTTCTTT.

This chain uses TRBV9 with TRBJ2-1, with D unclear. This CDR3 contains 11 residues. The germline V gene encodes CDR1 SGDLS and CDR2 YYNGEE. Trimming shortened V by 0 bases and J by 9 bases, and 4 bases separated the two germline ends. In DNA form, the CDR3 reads TGTGCCAGCAGCGTAGCGGGTGAGCAGTTCTTC. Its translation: CASSVAGEQFF. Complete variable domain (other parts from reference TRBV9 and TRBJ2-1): DSGVTQTPKHLITATGQRVTLRCSPRSGDLSVYWYQQSLDQGLQFLIQYYNGEERAKGNILERFSAQQFPDLHSELNLSSLELGDSALYFCASSVAGEQFFGPGTRLTVL.

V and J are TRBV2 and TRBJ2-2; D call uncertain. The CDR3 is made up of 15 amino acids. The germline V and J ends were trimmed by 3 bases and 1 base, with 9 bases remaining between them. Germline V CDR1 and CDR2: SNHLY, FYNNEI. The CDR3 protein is CASSDILLNTGELFF. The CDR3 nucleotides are TGTGCCAGCAGTGACATACTCCTGAACACCGGGGAGCTGTTTTTT.

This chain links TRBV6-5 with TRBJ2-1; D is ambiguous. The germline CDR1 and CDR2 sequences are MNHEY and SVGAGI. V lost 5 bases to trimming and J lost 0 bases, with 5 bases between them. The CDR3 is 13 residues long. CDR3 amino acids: CASSRASYNEQFF. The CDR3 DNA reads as TGTGCCAGCAGTCGAGCCTCCTACAATGAGCAGTTCTTC.

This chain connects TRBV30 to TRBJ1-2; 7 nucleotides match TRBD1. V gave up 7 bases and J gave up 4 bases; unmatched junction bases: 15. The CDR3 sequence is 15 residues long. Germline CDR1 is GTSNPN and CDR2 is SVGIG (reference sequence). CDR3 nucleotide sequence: TGTGCCTCCCTTAGGGGGCAGGGGGAAAGCTATGGCTACACCTTC. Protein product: CASLRGQGESYGYTF.

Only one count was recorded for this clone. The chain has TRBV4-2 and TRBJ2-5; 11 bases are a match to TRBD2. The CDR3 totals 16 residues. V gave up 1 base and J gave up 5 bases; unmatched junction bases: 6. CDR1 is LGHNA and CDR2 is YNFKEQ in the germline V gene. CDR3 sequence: CASSQGVAGGPETQYF. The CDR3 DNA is TGTGCCAGCAGCCAAGGGGTAGCGGGGGGGCCCGAGACCCAGTACTTC.

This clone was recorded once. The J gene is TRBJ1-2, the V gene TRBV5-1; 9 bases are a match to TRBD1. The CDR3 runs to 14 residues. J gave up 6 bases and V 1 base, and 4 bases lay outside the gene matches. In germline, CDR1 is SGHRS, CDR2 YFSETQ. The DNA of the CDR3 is TGCGCCAGCAGCTTGACAGGGGGCTGGGATGGCTACACCTTC. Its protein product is CASSLTGGWDGYTF.

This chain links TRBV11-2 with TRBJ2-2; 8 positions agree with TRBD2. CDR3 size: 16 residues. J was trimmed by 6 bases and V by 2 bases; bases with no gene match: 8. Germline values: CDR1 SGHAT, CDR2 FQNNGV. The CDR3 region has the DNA TGTGCCAGCAGCTTATTAGCGGGGTTGTCGGCCGGGGAGCTGTTTTTT. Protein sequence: CASSLLAGLSAGELFF.

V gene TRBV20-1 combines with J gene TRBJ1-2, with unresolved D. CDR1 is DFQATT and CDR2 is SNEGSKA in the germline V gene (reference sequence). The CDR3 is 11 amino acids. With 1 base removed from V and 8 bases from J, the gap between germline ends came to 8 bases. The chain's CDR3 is CSARVVGGYTF. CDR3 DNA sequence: TGCAGTGCTAGAGTGGTCGGGGGCTACACCTTC.